Sequencing of this TCR beta chain was carried out in a study of T cell repertoires in cytomegalovirus infection. Study-wide background: Recently described HLA-C-restricted plus well-studied HLA-B-restricted CMV epitopes were used. Both a matching HLA type and CMV infection were indicated by public TCR beta signatures.

With 11 bases removed from V and 2 bases from J, the gap between germline ends came to 16 bases. CDR1 LNHNV and CDR2 YYDKDF come from the germline V gene (reference sequence). This CDR3 is 14 amino acids long. Study conclusions and caveats: Ex vivo, HLA-C-restricted CMV-specific TCR beta clonotypes prevailed over the rest of the response. Using cumulative public TCR beta family frequency, the authors identified those who carried CMV together with the relevant HLA.

About this clonotype itself: Its target is not known.

TCRdb re-called the reads through MiXCR, storing one row per CDR3 protein. The top ten hold about 20% of the sample, which has 300,000 to 400,000 distinct CDR3 sequences, 25% to 30% seen once. This TCR came from a human donor in good health (CMV status not recorded). Some clones in this sample may be carry-over from other donors' samples. The V gene is TRBV15, the J gene TRBJ1-5; no clear D. Sequenced here: cultured PBMCs, sampled from culture after CMV antigen stimulation. CDR3 in amino acids: CAAILNGGNQPQHF. The CDR3 DNA reads as TGTGCCGCTATATTGAATGGGGGCAATCAGCCCCAGCATTTT.